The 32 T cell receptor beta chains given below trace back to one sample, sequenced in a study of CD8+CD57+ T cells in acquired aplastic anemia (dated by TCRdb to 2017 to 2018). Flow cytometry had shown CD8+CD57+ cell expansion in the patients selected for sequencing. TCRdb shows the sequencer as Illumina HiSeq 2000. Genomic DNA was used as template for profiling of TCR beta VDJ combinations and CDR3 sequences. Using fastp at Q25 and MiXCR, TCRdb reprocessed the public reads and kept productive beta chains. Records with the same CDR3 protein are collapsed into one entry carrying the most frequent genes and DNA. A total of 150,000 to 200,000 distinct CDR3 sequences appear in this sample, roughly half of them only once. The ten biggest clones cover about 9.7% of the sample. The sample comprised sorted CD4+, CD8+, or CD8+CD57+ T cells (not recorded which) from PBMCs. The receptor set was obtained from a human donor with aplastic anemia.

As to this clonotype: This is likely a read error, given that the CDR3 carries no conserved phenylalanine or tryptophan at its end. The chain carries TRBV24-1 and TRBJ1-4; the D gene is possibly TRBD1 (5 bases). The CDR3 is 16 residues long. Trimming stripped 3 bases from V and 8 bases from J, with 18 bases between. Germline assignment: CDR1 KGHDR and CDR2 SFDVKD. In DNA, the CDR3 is TGTGCCACCAGTGATGGGGGTGGCCGTTTTCTGGAAAAACTGTTTCTT. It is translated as CATSDGGGRFLEKLFL.

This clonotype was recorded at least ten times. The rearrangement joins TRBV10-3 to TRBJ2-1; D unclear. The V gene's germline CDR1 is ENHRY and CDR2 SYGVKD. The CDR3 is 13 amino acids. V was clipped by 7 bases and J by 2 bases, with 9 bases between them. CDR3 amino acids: CAINPPPYNEQFF. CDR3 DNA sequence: TGTGCCATCAATCCACCACCCTACAATGAGCAGTTCTTC.

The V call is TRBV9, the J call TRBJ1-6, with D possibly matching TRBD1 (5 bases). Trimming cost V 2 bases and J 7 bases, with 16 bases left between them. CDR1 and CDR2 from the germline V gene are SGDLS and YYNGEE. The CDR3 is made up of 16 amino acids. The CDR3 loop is CASSVGTGAVNSPLHF. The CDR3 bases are TGTGCCAGCAGCGTGGGGACCGGGGCAGTCAATTCACCCCTCCACTTT.

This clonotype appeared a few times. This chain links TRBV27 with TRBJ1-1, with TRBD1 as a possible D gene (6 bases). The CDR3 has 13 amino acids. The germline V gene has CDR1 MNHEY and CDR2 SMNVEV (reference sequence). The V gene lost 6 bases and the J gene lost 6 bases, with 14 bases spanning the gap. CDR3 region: CASRSGGLAEAFF. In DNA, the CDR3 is TGTGCCAGCAGGTCTGGGGGCTTGGCTGAAGCTTTCTTT.

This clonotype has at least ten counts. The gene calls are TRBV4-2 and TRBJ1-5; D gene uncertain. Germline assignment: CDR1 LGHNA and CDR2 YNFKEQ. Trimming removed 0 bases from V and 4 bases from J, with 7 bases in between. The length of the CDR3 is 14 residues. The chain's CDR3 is CASSQDGANQPQHF. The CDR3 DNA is TGTGCCAGCAGCCAAGATGGAGCAAATCAGCCCCAGCATTTT.

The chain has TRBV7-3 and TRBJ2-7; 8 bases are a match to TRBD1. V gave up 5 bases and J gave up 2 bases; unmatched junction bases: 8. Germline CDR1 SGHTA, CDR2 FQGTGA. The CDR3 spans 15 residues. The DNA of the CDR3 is TGTGCCAGCAGCCCTGGACCGGGACAGGCCTACGAGCAGTACTTC. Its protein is CASSPGPGQAYEQYF.

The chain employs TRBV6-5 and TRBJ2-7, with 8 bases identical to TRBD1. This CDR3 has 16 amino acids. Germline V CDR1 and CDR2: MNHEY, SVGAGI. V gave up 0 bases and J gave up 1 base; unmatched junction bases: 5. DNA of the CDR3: TGTGCCAGCAGTTACTCGCGTGACAGGGGTTCCTACGAGCAGTACTTC. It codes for CASSYSRDRGSYEQYF.

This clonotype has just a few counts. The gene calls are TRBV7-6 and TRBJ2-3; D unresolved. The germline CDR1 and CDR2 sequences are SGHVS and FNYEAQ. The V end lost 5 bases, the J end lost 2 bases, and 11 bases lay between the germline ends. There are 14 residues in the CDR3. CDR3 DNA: TGTGCCAGCAGCGACGTAGTTACCACAGATACGCAGTATTTT. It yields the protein CASSDVVTTDTQYF.

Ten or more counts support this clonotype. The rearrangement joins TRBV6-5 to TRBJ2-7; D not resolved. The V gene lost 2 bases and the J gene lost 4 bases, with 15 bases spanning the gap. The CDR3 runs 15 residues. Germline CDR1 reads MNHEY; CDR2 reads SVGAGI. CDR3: CASSYSSAFPYEQYF. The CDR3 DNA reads TGTGCCAGCAGTTACAGTTCCGCGTTTCCATACGAGCAGTACTTC.

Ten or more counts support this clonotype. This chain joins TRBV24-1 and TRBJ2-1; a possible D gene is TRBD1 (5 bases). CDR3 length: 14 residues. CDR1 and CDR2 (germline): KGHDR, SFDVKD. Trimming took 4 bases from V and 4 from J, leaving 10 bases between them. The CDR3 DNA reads TGTGCCACCAGTGACTCGCGACAGTACAATGAGCAGTTCTTC. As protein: CATSDSRQYNEQFF.

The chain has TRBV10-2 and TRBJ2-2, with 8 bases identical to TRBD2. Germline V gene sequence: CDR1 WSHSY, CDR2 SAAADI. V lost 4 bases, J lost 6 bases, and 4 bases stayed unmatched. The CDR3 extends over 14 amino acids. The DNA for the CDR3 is TGCGCCAGCAGTGGCTCTAGCGGGCCCGGGGAGCTGTTTTTT. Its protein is CASSGSSGPGELFF.

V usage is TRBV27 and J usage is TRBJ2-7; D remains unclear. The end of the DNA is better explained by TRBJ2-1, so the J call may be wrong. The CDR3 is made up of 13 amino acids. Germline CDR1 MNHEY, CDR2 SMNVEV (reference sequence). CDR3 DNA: TGTGCCAGCAGTCTACAGCACTACAATGAGCAGTTCTTC. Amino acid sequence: CASSLQHYNEQFF.

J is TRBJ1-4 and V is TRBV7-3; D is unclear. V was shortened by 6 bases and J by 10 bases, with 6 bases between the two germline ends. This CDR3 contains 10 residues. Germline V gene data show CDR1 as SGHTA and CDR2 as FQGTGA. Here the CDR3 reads CASSRPKLFF. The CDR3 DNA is TGTGCCAGCAGTAGACCAAAACTGTTTTTT.

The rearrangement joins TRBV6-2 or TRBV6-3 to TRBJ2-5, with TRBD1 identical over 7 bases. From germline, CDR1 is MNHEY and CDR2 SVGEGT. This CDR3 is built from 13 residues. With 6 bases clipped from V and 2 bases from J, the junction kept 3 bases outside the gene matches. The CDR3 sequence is CASSGTAQETQYF. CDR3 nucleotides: TGTGCCAGCAGCGGGACAGCTCAAGAGACCCAGTACTTC.

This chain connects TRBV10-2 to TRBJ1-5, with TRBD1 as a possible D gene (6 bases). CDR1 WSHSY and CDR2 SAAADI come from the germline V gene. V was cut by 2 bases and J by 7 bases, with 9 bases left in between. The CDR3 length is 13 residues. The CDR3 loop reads CASSEGGGQPQHF. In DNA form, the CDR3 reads TGCGCCAGCAGTGAGGGGGGGGGCCAGCCCCAGCATTTT.

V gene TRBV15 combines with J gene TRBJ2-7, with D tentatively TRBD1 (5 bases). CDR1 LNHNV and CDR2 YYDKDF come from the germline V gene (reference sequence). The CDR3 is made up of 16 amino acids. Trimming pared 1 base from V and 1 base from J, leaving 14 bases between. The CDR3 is CATSRGWGPTSYEQYF. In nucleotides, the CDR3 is TGTGCCACCAGCAGAGGGTGGGGCCCTACGTCCTACGAGCAGTACTTC.

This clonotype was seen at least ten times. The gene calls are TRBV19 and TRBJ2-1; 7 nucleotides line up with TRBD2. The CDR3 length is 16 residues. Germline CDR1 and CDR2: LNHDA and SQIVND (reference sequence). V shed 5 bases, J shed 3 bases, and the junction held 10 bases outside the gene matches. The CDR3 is CASSDRLAGGYNEQFF. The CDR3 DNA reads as TGTGCCAGTAGTGACCGACTAGCTGGGGGCTACAATGAGCAGTTCTTC.

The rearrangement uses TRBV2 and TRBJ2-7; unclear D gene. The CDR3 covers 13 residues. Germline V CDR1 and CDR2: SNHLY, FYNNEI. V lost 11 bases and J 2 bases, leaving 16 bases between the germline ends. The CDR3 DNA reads TGTGCCTCAAGGACCTACCTTCCCTACGAGCAGTACTTC. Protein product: CASRTYLPYEQYF.

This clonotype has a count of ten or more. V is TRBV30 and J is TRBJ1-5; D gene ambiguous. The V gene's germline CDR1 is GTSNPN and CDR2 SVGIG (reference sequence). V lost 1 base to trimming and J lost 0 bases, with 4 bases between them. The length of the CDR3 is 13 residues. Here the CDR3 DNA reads TGTGCCTGGAGTGGGCATAGCAATCAGCCCCAGCATTTT. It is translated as CAWSGHSNQPQHF.

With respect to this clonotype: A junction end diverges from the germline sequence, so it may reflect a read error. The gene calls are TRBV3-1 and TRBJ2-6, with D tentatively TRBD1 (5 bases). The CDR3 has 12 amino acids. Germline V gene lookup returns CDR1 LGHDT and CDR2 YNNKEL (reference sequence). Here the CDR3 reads CASSQDSAGRLF. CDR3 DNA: TGTGCCAGCAGCCAAGATTCTGCAGGGCGATTATTC.

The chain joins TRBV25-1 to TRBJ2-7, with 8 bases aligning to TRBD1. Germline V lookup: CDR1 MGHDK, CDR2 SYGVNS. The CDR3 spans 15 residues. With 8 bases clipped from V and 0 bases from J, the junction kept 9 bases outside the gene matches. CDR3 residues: CASVGTGGVSYEQYF. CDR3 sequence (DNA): TGTGCCAGCGTCGGGACAGGTGGCGTCTCCTACGAGCAGTACTTC.

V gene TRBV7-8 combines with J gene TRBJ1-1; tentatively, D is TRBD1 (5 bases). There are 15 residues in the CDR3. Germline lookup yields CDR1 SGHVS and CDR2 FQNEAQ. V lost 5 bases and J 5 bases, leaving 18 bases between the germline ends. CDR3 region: CASSNRNELGTEAFF. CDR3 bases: TGTGCCAGCAGCAACAGGAACGAACTGGGGACTGAAGCTTTCTTT.

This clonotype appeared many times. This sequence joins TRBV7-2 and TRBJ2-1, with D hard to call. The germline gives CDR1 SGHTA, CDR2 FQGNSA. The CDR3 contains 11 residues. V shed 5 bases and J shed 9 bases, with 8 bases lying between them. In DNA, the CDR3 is TGTGCCAGCAGCCAGAGGAGTGAGCAGTTCTTC. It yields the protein CASSQRSEQFF. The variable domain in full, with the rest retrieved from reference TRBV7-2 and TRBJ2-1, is GAGVSQSPSNKVTEKGKDVELRCDPISGHTALYWYRQSLGQGLEFLIYFQGNSAPDKSGLPSDRFSAERTGGSVSTLTIQRTQQEDSAVYLCASSQRSEQFFGPGTRLTVL.

CDR3 DNA: TGTGCCATCAGAAACCGGGGGAATAGCAATCAGCCCCAGCATTTT. This codes for CAIRNRGNSNQPQHF. The chain joins TRBV10-3 to TRBJ1-5; a weak D match, TRBD1 (5 bases). Germline V lookup: CDR1 ENHRY, CDR2 SYGVKD. The CDR3 runs 15 residues. The V gene lost 6 bases and the J gene lost 0 bases, with 12 bases spanning the gap.

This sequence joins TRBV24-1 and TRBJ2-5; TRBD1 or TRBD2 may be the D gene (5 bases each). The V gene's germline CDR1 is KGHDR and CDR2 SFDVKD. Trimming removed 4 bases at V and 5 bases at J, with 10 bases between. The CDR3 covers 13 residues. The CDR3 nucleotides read TGTGCCACCAGTGACGAGGGGTGGGAGACCCAGTACTTC. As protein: CATSDEGWETQYF.

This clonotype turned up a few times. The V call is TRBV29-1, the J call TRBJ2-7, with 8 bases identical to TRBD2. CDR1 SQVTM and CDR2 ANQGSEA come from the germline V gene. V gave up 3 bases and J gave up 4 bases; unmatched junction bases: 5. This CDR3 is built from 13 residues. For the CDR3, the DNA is TGCAGCGTTGACCGGGGGGGAAATTACGAGCAGTACTTC. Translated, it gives CSVDRGGNYEQYF.

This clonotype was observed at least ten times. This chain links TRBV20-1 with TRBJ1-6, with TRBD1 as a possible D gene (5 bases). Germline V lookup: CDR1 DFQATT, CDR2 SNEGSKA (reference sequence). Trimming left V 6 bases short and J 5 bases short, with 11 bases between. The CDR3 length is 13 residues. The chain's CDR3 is CSARGLNNSPLHF. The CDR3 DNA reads TGCAGTGCAAGGGGTCTAAATAATTCACCCCTCCACTTT.

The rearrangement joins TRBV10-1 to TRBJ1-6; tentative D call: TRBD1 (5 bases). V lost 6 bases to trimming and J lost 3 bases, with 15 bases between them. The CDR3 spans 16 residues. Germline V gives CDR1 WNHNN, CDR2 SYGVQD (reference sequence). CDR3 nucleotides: TGCGCCAGCAGCCGAAGACAGAGCTTCTATAATTCACCCCTCCACTTT. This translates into CASSRRQSFYNSPLHF.

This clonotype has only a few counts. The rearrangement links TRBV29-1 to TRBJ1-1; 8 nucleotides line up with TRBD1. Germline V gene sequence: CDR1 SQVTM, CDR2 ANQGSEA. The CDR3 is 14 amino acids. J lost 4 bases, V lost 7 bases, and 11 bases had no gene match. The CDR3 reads CSGAQGGTSTEAFF. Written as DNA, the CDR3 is TGCAGCGGAGCACAGGGGGGGACGAGCACTGAAGCTTTCTTT. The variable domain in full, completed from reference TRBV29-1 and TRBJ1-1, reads SAVISQKPSRDICQRGTSLTIQCQVDSQVTMMFWYRQQPGQSLTLIATANQGSEATYESGFVIDKFPISRPNLTFSTLTVSNMSPEDSSIYLCSGAQGGTSTEAFFGQGTRLTVV.

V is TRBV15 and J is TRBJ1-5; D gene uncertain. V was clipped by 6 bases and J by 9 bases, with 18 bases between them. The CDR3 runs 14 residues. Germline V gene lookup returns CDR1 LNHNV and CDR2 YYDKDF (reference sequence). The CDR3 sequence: CATRSPEVLGPQHF. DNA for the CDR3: TGTGCCACCAGGTCACCGGAGGTGCTCGGGCCCCAGCATTTT.

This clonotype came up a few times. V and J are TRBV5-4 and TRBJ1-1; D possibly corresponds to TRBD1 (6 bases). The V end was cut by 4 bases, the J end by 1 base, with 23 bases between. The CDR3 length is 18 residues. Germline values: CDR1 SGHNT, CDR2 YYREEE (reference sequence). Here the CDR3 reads CASSPPGQKTRANTEAFF. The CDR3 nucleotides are TGTGCCAGCAGCCCGCCGGGACAAAAGACTAGGGCGAACACTGAAGCTTTCTTT.

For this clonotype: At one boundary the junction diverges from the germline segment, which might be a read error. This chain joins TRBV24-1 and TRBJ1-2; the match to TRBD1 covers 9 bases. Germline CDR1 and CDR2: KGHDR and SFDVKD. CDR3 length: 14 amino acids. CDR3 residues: CATSAGDRAEGYTF. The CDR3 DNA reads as TGTGCCACCAGCGCTGGGGACAGGGCGGAGGGCTACACTTTC.